Given below is one T cell receptor beta chain in context. This sample was included in a study of blood T cell repertoires in COVID-19. Study overall: Both acute and convalescent COVID-19 samples were obtained from the United States, Italy and Spain. The cDNA or gDNA used as material had been derived from T cells, B-cell-depleted T cells, or PBMCs.

Germline CDR1 and CDR2: SGHTA and FQGNSA. Trimming cost V 7 bases and J 8 bases; bases outside gene matches: 8. This CDR3 contains 14 residues. Profiling relied on immunoSEQ multiplex PCR, and the TCRdb table lists in-frame clones only, not all of them. The sample shows over 140,000 clones, 70% to 80% of them seen only once. Sequencing was performed on peripheral blood. V is TRBV7-2 and J is TRBJ2-1, with 10 bases fitting TRBD1. This clonotype was sampled from a woman in her forties or fifties with active or convalescent COVID-19. CDR3 loop: CASTRDRGGDEQFF. DNA of the CDR3: TGTGCCAGCACCCGGGACAGGGGTGGCGATGAGCAGTTCTTC.